This TCR beta chain was recorded in a study of shared clonotypes between healthy human individuals. Study-level findings and limits: Genetic and exposure-history diversity was limited by the small donor number. The study found lower generation probabilities in non-shared clonotypes than in those shared by all four donors.

Donors, without exception, were Caucasian adults residing in Nashville, Tennessee. Sequenced by immunoSEQ multiplex PCR; TCRdb stores in-frame clones only, minus some. The sample records under 1,100,000 clones, under 80% being singletons. Germline-derived CDR1 and CDR2 are SEHNR and FQNEAQ (reference sequence). CDR3 length: 14 amino acids. The V end was cut by 5 bases, the J end by 8 bases, with 18 bases between. Note on this clone: Antigen unknown.

Specimen: memory CD4+ T cells sorted from blood. The subset was: CD45RA-negative fraction. The sequence was collected from a man aged 18 to 29 in good health. The chain joins TRBV7-9 to TRBJ1-2; D is undetermined. The CDR3 region has the DNA TGTGCCAGCAGCAAAATCGGGCCGGAAGCGGGCTACACCTTC. It is translated as CASSKIGPEAGYTF.